The 29 T cell receptor beta chains presented below share a single source sample, sequenced in a study of blood T cells in healthy people across ages (dated by TCRdb to between 2015 and 2016). The library was made by 5' RACE. Data came from an Illumina HiSeq 2500. The second PCR ran for roughly 7 to 11 cycles and used a J-beta primer mix along with a sample-barcoded 5' primer. TCRdb trimmed the raw reads at Q25, called clones with MiXCR and kept productive beta chains. One record per CDR3 amino acid sequence lists the most common genes and DNA. The sample table contains about 540,000 distinct CDR3 sequences; only one count was recorded for 20% to 30% of them. The top ten clones comprise roughly 10% of the sample. Separately, the same data were catalogued under a study of T cells of mothers and their children.

Sequenced material: blood. These receptors all come from a boy between 10 and 17 years old in good health.

The chain has TRBV20-1 and TRBJ1-2, with unresolved D. Germline CDR1 reads DFQATT; CDR2 reads SNEGSKA (reference sequence). V was trimmed by 0 bases and J by 2 bases, leaving 4 bases between them. The CDR3 has 12 residues. CDR3 coding DNA: TGCAGTGCTAGAGATCCCAACTATGGCTACACCTTC. Translated, it gives CSARDPNYGYTF.

This clonotype was seen a few times. The rearrangement joins TRBV28 to TRBJ1-6; D is undetermined. The CDR3 covers 15 residues. V lost 1 base, J lost 9 bases, and 13 bases lay in between. Germline V gives CDR1 MDHEN, CDR2 SYDVKM. Written as DNA, the CDR3 is TGTGCCAGCAGTTTATCCGGGCCCTTGGGTTCACCCCTCCACTTT. This codes for CASSLSGPLGSPLHF.

In nucleotides, the CDR3 is TGCAGCGTTGAAGGCGGGAGTGGCACCGGGGAGCTGTTTTTT. It encodes CSVEGGSGTGELFF. The chain recombines TRBV29-1 with TRBJ2-2; 7 bases are shared with TRBD2. J gave up 4 bases and V 1 base, and 3 bases lay outside the gene matches. CDR1 and CDR2 from the germline V gene are SQVTM and ANQGSEA. This CDR3 comprises 14 residues.

This chain joins TRBV19 and TRBJ2-2; the match to TRBD1 covers 7 bases. V was clipped by 1 base and J by 3 bases; unmatched bases: 2. The germline CDR1 and CDR2 sequences are LNHDA and SQIVND (reference sequence). The CDR3 is 15 residues long. CDR3 DNA sequence: TGTGCCAGTAGTATAGGGGACAGATACACCGGGGAGCTGTTTTTT. Translated: CASSIGDRYTGELFF.

This clonotype was seen a handful of times. Germline is not matched at one junction end, which may reflect a read error. This chain joins TRBV24-1 and TRBJ1-2; D is unclear. CDR3 length equals 14 residues. Germline values: CDR1 KGHDR, CDR2 SFDVKD. The CDR3: CAASDSRSTHGYTF. CDR3 DNA sequence: TGTGCCGCCAGTGACTCCCGGTCCACCCACGGCTACACCTTC.

This clonotype was counted only a few times. The gene calls are TRBV3-1 and TRBJ2-5, with D possibly matching TRBD1 (5 bases). From germline, CDR1 is LGHDT and CDR2 YNNKEL (reference sequence). Between the trimmed V and J ends, which lost 9 bases and 4 bases, there was a span of 9 bases. The CDR3 consists of 11 residues. CDR3 amino acids: CASYGAETQYF. Here the CDR3 DNA reads TGTGCCAGTTATGGGGCAGAGACCCAGTACTTC.

This chain joins TRBV24-1 and TRBJ1-2; 7 positions match TRBD1. The V gene's germline CDR1 is KGHDR and CDR2 SFDVKD. V lost 5 bases to trimming and J lost 2 bases; unmatched junction nucleotides: 1. The CDR3 contains 13 residues. The CDR3 DNA reads TGTGCCACCAGTGGACAGGGAAACTATGGCTACACCTTC. Translated: CATSGQGNYGYTF.

This rearrangement joins TRBV7-2 to TRBJ2-7, with 10 bases fitting TRBD2. The CDR3 is 18 amino acids. Unmatched junction bases numbered 18, after V lost 5 bases and J lost 5 bases. Per the germline V gene, CDR1 is SGHTA and CDR2 is FQGNSA. The CDR3 protein is CASSRTWPSGGARDEQYF. CDR3 nucleotide sequence: TGTGCCAGCAGCCGCACATGGCCCAGCGGGGGGGCCAGGGACGAGCAGTACTTC.

J is TRBJ2-5 and V is TRBV20-1; tentative D call: TRBD1 (6 bases). The length of the CDR3 is 14 residues. The germline V gene encodes CDR1 DFQATT and CDR2 SNEGSKA (reference sequence). Deletions cut 1 base from V and 2 bases from J, with 11 bases between. The CDR3 coding sequence is TGCAGTGCTAGAGCGGTAGACAGGCAAGAGACCCAGTACTTC. This translates into CSARAVDRQETQYF.

The chain recombines TRBV10-3 with TRBJ2-7; TRBD2 matches 13 bases. The J call may be faulty, since TRBJ2-5 better matches the DNA end. This CDR3 comprises 15 residues. CDR1 and CDR2 from the germline V gene are ENHRY and SYGVKD. CDR3 bases: TGTGCCATCACCCCGGGACTAGCGGGACAAGAGACCCAGTACTTC. This translates into CAITPGLAGQETQYF.

This clonotype was counted a few times. The genes are TRBV20-1 and TRBJ1-4; 12 bases fit TRBD1. From germline, CDR1 is DFQATT and CDR2 SNEGSKA (reference sequence). The CDR3 covers 15 residues. CDR3 nucleotides: TGCATCACCGGGACAGGGGGCCCAACTAATGAAAAACTGTTTTTT. As protein: CITGTGGPTNEKLFF.

This clonotype was counted only a few times. The rearrangement joins TRBV5-1 to TRBJ2-7, with D possibly being TRBD2 (5 bases). Trimming took off 4 bases at V and 9 bases at J, with 23 bases between the two ends. The length of the CDR3 is 15 residues. CDR1 is SGHRS and CDR2 is YFSETQ in the germline V gene. The DNA for the CDR3 is TGCGCCAGCAGCGTCTCCGAGGGCAGCTGGTATGGGCAGTACTTC. Translating it yields CASSVSEGSWYGQYF.

This clonotype was seen more than once but under ten times. This chain joins TRBV25-1 and TRBJ2-7, with D unclear. This CDR3 contains 15 residues. The germline V gene encodes CDR1 MGHDK and CDR2 SYGVNS. Trimming took off 1 base at V and 2 bases at J, with 12 bases between the two ends. DNA of the CDR3: TGTGCCAGCAGTGAATCATTAGTGGGAACCTACGAGCAGTACTTC. This codes for CASSESLVGTYEQYF.

This clonotype was detected a few times. V usage is TRBV6-1 and J usage is TRBJ1-2, with D unclear. This CDR3 has 11 residues. CDR1 MNHNS and CDR2 SASEGT come from the germline V gene. V shed 7 bases and J shed 5 bases, with 8 bases lying between them. This chain's CDR3 is CASNHRYGYTF. For the CDR3, the DNA is TGTGCCAGCAATCACAGATATGGCTACACCTTC.

The V and J genes are TRBV12-3 or TRBV12-4 and TRBJ2-1; D uncertain. The J call may be wrong; the DNA end is better matched by TRBJ2-5. The length of the CDR3 is 13 residues. CDR3 sequence: CASSFRFGETQYF. CDR3 DNA sequence: TGTGCCAGCAGTTTTCGGTTCGGAGAGACCCAGTACTTC.

This clonotype was seen a handful of times. The chain combines TRBV15 with TRBJ2-6, with 8 positions matching TRBD1. CDR3 length: 17 residues. In germline, CDR1 is LNHNV, CDR2 YYDKDF (reference sequence). The junction had 4 bases not matched to a gene; V was cut back by 0 bases and J by 3 bases. In DNA form, the CDR3 reads TGTGCCACCAGCAGAGATCAGGGGGCGCATGGGGCCAACGTCCTGACTTTC. Protein: CATSRDQGAHGANVLTF.

This clonotype was detected a few times. The V and J genes are TRBV4-1 and TRBJ1-2; 9 bases are a match to TRBD1. CDR1 MGHRA and CDR2 YSYEKL come from the germline V gene. V was clipped by 0 bases and J by 4 bases; unmatched bases: 6. The CDR3 covers 16 residues. The CDR3 reads CASSQDSGTGTYGYTF. Here the CDR3 DNA reads TGCGCCAGCAGCCAAGACTCGGGGACAGGGACCTATGGCTACACCTTC.

For the CDR3, the DNA is TGTGCCAGCCGTGGACAGGCGACATACTATGGCTACACCTTC. Protein: CASRGQATYYGYTF. The chain carries TRBV6-5 and TRBJ1-2; 7 bases line up with TRBD1. There are 14 residues in the CDR3. CDR1 MNHEY and CDR2 SVGAGI come from the germline V gene. V lost 8 bases and J lost 3; bases outside the gene matches: 9.

The rearrangement uses TRBV20-1 and TRBJ2-7, with unresolved D. Germline CDR1 DFQATT, CDR2 SNEGSKA (reference sequence). V gave up 3 bases and J gave up 6 bases, with 9 bases separating them. The CDR3 runs 11 residues. In DNA form, the CDR3 reads TGCAGTGCTAGTCTGGTCTCCGAGCAGTACTTC. This gives the protein CSASLVSEQYF.

The J gene is TRBJ2-1, the V gene TRBV5-1; D remains unclear. Germline V CDR1 and CDR2: SGHRS, YFSETQ. Trimming shortened V by 0 bases and J by 9 bases, and 4 bases separated the two germline ends. The CDR3 consists of 11 residues. The chain's CDR3 is CASSLEREQFF. CDR3 coding DNA: TGCGCCAGCAGCTTGGAGCGTGAGCAGTTCTTC.

This clonotype has more than one count but fewer than ten. The chain combines TRBV6-5 with TRBJ2-5, with D perhaps being TRBD1 or TRBD2 (5 bases each). The J call is in doubt because the DNA end fits TRBJ2-7 better. Germline-derived CDR1 and CDR2 are MNHEY and SVGAGI. This CDR3 contains 14 residues. This CDR3 reads CASGPTLWGNEQYF. DNA for the CDR3: TGTGCCAGCGGTCCCACGCTATGGGGGAACGAGCAGTACTTC.

J is TRBJ1-1 and V is TRBV28; a weak D match, TRBD1 (5 bases). Germline V gene data show CDR1 as MDHEN and CDR2 as SYDVKM. This CDR3 has 13 amino acids. Trimming took off 7 bases at V and 1 base at J, with 10 bases between the two ends. The DNA for the CDR3 is TGTGCCAGCACTCGGGGGTCGAACACTGAAGCTTTCTTT. Protein product: CASTRGSNTEAFF.

Points on this clonotype: A read error is likely, as this CDR3 ends without the conserved phenylalanine or tryptophan. This chain links TRBV7-9 with TRBJ1-4, with TRBD1 matching 10 bases. Per the germline V gene, CDR1 is SEHNR and CDR2 is FQNEAQ (reference sequence). V was pared by 5 bases and J by 5 bases, with 2 bases of the junction left unmatched. The CDR3 extends over 14 amino acids. The chain's CDR3 is CASSKGQGNEKLFL. CDR3 nucleotide sequence: TGTGCCAGCAGCAAGGGACAGGGGAATGAAAAACTGTTTCTT.

This clonotype was counted a few times. One end of the junction varies from germline; a read error may be responsible. V usage is TRBV6-5 and J usage is TRBJ1-1; D uncertain. Germline CDR1 reads MNHEY; CDR2 reads SVGAGI. CDR3 size: 15 residues. The CDR3 DNA reads as TGTGCTAGCAGTTACTCTCCGGGGATGAGCACTGAAGCTTTCTTT. Encoded protein: CASSYSPGMSTEAFF.

The chain uses TRBV12-5 and TRBJ1-1; tentative D call: TRBD1 (6 bases). The CDR3 extends over 21 amino acids. V was shortened by 1 base and J by 3 bases, with 30 bases between the two germline ends. Germline V gene lookup returns CDR1 LGHNT and CDR2 FRNRAP. CDR3 sequence reads: CASGLAKQGQIKTGVDTEAFF. CDR3 DNA sequence: TGTGCTAGTGGTTTGGCAAAACAGGGCCAAATTAAAACAGGAGTGGACACTGAAGCTTTCTTT.

V usage is TRBV2 and J usage is TRBJ2-1; 9 positions match TRBD1. Germline V gene sequence: CDR1 SNHLY, CDR2 FYNNEI. Germline trimming cut 3 bases from V and 3 bases from J; bases unmatched to any gene: 3. This CDR3 comprises 15 residues. The DNA for the CDR3 is TGTGCCAGCAGTGACGGGACAGGGTACTACAATGAGCAGTTCTTC. It is translated as CASSDGTGYYNEQFF.

The gene calls are TRBV27 and TRBJ2-5; D is possibly TRBD1 or TRBD2 (7 bases each). The V end was cut by 5 bases, the J end by 4 bases, with 17 bases between. Germline V CDR1 and CDR2: MNHEY, SMNVEV (reference sequence). This CDR3 spans 15 amino acids. The CDR3 DNA reads as TGTGCCAGCAGTCGGACAACAGGGGAGGGAGAGACCCAGTACTTC. The encoded protein is CASSRTTGEGETQYF.

CDR3 in amino acids: CASSVASGGALSSYNEQFF. The CDR3 DNA is TGTGCCAGCAGCGTAGCAAGCGGGGGGGCCTTGAGCTCCTACAATGAGCAGTTCTTC. The rearrangement links TRBV9 to TRBJ2-1; 10 nucleotides align to TRBD2. The CDR3 loop spans 19 amino acids. V was pared by 0 bases and J by 0 bases, with 9 bases of the junction left unmatched. Germline CDR1 SGDLS, CDR2 YYNGEE.

As concerns this clonotype: A much larger clonotype is one base distant, so this may be a read error. The CDR3 reads CASSKYDEQFF. CDR3 coding DNA: TGTGCCAGCAGCAAATACGATGAGCAGTTCTTC. The V and J genes are TRBV6-2 or TRBV6-3 and TRBJ2-1; no clear D. The germline V gene encodes CDR1 MNHEY and CDR2 SVGEGT. This CDR3 has 11 amino acids. With 6 bases removed from V and 8 bases from J, the gap between germline ends came to 8 bases.